The 12 T cell receptor beta chains listed next were all sequenced from one sample in a study of identical twins. TCRdb analysed the 5' RACE reads with MiXCR anew, one entry per CDR3 protein. The sample records 260,000 or so distinct CDR3 sequences, 6% to 8.5% being singletons. The data were also submitted as part of a second study, on yellow fever vaccine responses in identical twins.

Source material: CD8+ T cells sorted from blood. The origin of the receptors is a woman younger than 35 in good health.

This clonotype was detected ten times or more. J is TRBJ2-1 and V is TRBV7-6; TRBD2 agrees at 11 bases. The trim removed 6 bases at V and 6 bases at J, leaving 10 bases unmatched. The length of the CDR3 is 16 residues. Germline CDR1 SGHVS, CDR2 FNYEAQ. The CDR3 nucleotides are TGTGCCAGCAGGGTTTCTAGCGGGGGGTTTGGCAATGAGCAGTTCTTC. It codes for CASRVSSGGFGNEQFF.

This clonotype was detected many times. This rearrangement joins TRBV2 to TRBJ2-1, with a tentative D call TRBD1 (5 bases). With 3 bases removed from V and 12 bases from J, the gap between germline ends came to 6 bases. The CDR3 has 10 residues. The V gene's germline CDR1 is SNHLY and CDR2 FYNNEI. CDR3 protein: CASSDRGQFF. The CDR3 DNA sequence: TGTGCCAGCAGTGATAGGGGGCAGTTCTTC.

This clonotype was observed a handful of times. The gene calls are TRBV20-1 and TRBJ2-1; 7 bases fit TRBD1. The CDR3 spans 15 residues. Trimming cost V 2 bases and J 6 bases; bases outside gene matches: 10. CDR1 and CDR2 (germline): DFQATT, SNEGSKA (reference sequence). DNA for the CDR3: TGCAGTGCTAGAAGGGGGCAACTACGTACCAATGAGCAGTTCTTC. Protein product: CSARRGQLRTNEQFF.

This clonotype was seen only once. This chain uses TRBV28 with TRBJ2-7; D unresolved. Trimming removed 6 bases at V and 4 bases at J, with 19 bases between. The germline V gene encodes CDR1 MDHEN and CDR2 SYDVKM. This CDR3 has 15 residues. In nucleotides, the CDR3 is TGTGCCAGCAGCCAGTCGGTGGCGGATTTGTACGAGCAGTACGTC. Its protein is CASSQSVADLYEQYV.

This clonotype turned up a few times. The chain recombines TRBV5-6 with TRBJ1-1, with D maybe TRBD1 (5 bases). The CDR3 extends over 15 amino acids. Germline CDR1 and CDR2: SGHDT and YYEEEE. V was shortened by 0 bases and J by 4 bases, with 13 bases between the two germline ends. The CDR3 nucleotides read TGTGCCAGCAGCTTGGGGGACTGGGCCCCCACTGAAGCTTTCTTT. Translated: CASSLGDWAPTEAFF. Full variable domain (rest looked up from reference TRBV5-6 and TRBJ1-1): DAGVTQSPTHLIKTRGQQVTLRCSPKSGHDTVSWYQQALGQGPQFIFQYYEEEERQRGNFPDRFSGHQFPNYSSELNVNALLLGDSALYLCASSLGDWAPTEAFFGQGTRLTVV.

This clonotype was seen more than once but under ten times. The rearrangement uses TRBV20-1 and TRBJ1-1; D might be TRBD1 (6 bases). Between the trimmed V and J ends, which lost 1 base and 1 base, there was a span of 16 bases. Germline CDR1 DFQATT, CDR2 SNEGSKA (reference sequence). CDR3 length: 16 residues. The CDR3 bases are TGCAGTGCTAGAGTAGGGGGTGGGGGTTGGAACACTGAAGCTTTCTTT. Translating it yields CSARVGGGGWNTEAFF.

This clonotype was recorded many times. V gene TRBV29-1 combines with J gene TRBJ1-1, with TRBD1 as a possible D gene (5 bases). V lost 3 bases and J 0 bases, leaving 11 bases between the germline ends. Germline CDR1 is SQVTM and CDR2 is ANQGSEA. This CDR3 region has 14 residues. CDR3 nucleotide sequence: TGCAGCGTTGATTGGGGGGTACTGAACACTGAAGCTTTCTTT. Translation gives CSVDWGVLNTEAFF.

This clonotype was recorded a few times. J is TRBJ1-2 and V is TRBV5-1, with D possibly TRBD1 on 5 matching bases. The germline V and J ends were trimmed by 3 bases and 6 bases, with 21 bases remaining between them. Germline CDR1 is SGHRS and CDR2 is YFSETQ. The CDR3 length is 16 residues. CDR3 nucleotide sequence: TGCGCCAGCAGCTGGACCGGGATGGGGGTTCAAGATGGCTACACCTTC. It translates to CASSWTGMGVQDGYTF.

This clonotype has at least ten counts. This chain links TRBV9 with TRBJ2-1; 7 nucleotides line up with TRBD2. CDR1 SGDLS and CDR2 YYNGEE come from the germline V gene. The junction had 7 bases not matched to a gene; V was cut back by 6 bases and J by 1 base. The CDR3 length is 15 residues. CDR3 amino acids: CASTVEGGSYNEQFF. For the CDR3, the DNA is TGTGCCAGCACGGTAGAGGGAGGGTCCTACAATGAGCAGTTCTTC.

V gene TRBV7-9 combines with J gene TRBJ2-2, with D perhaps TRBD1 (6 bases). Germline CDR1 is SEHNR and CDR2 is FQNEAQ (reference sequence). The V gene lost 5 bases and the J gene lost 2 bases, with 12 bases spanning the gap. The CDR3 sequence is 15 residues long. The chain's CDR3 is CASSLLRGNTGELFF. The CDR3 DNA sequence: TGTGCCAGCAGCCTTCTCAGGGGTAACACCGGGGAGCTGTTTTTT.

This clonotype was observed at least ten times. The chain joins TRBV4-1 to TRBJ1-5, with D unclear. The germline V gene encodes CDR1 MGHRA and CDR2 YSYEKL. This CDR3 comprises 16 residues. Trimming took off 0 bases at V and 2 bases at J, with 11 bases between the two ends. The CDR3 DNA is TGCGCCAGCAGCCAAGAGTGGGGTATGGGCAATCAGCCCCAGCATTTT. Protein: CASSQEWGMGNQPQHF.

The sample holds many counts of this clonotype. CDR3 in DNA: TGTGCCATCAGTTCGCCAGGGGCGAACGAGCAGTACGTC. Its translation: CAISSPGANEQYV. The chain combines TRBV10-3 with TRBJ2-7; D perhaps matches TRBD1 (6 bases). Trimming stripped 5 bases from V and 5 bases from J, with 13 bases between. CDR1 is ENHRY and CDR2 is SYGVKD in the germline V gene. This CDR3 is 13 amino acids long.